This section outlines one T cell receptor beta chain sequence together with its context. The use of a sample-barcoded 5' primer and a J-beta primer mix characterized a second PCR of about 6 to 12 cycles. All cDNA molecules were each tagged by a template-switch adaptor with 12 random nucleotides. Each CDR3 protein is one row after TCRdb ran MiXCR on the 5' RACE reads. This sample has roughly 1,800,000 distinct CDR3 sequences, with less than 50% found just once. The sample belongs to a study of blood T cells in healthy people across ages. Looked up from germline, CDR1 is WSHSY and CDR2 is SAAADI. The CDR3 sequence is 12 residues long. Trimming left V 8 bases short and J 2 bases short, with 7 bases between. Every sample had a minimum of 6.5 million PBMCs isolated.

The clonotype was recovered from a woman aged 40 to 50 in good health. The V and J genes are TRBV10-2 and TRBJ2-1; D uncertain. The specimen sequenced was blood. The CDR3 bases are TGCGCCAGCCAAGCGCCCTACAATGAGCAGTTCTTC. Translating gives CASQAPYNEQFF.